These 16 T cell receptor beta chains share one sample of origin, sequenced in a study of human versus mouse CDR3 diversity and MHC coevolution. TCRdb's table, derived via immunoSEQ multiplex PCR, lists solely in-frame clones and lacks some. This sample has 80,000 or so clones, with around 93% found just once. Sequencing used naive CD4+ T cells from blood. Subset given: CD45RO-negative CD62L-positive naive CD4 T cells. The origin of the receptors is a person between 25 and 75 years old in good health.

A few counts support this clone. This chain uses TRBV19 with TRBJ1-2, with 9 bases that match TRBD1. The J segment lost 3 bases and the V segment lost 8 bases, leaving 7 bases of the junction unmatched. The length of the CDR3 is 14 residues. Germline CDR1 LNHDA, CDR2 SQIVND (reference sequence). The CDR3 sequence: CASSDRGGDYGYTF. DNA of the CDR3: TGTGCCAGTTCGGACAGGGGTGGGGACTATGGCTACACCTTC. Filled out from reference TRBV19 and TRBJ1-2, the complete variable domain reads DGGITQSPKYLFRKEGQNVTLSCEQNLNHDAMYWYRQDPGQGLRLIYYSQIVNDFQKGDIAEGYSVSREKKESFPLTVTSAQKNPTAFYLCASSDRGGDYGYTFGSGTRLTVV.

The count of this clone is one. One end of the junction fails to match germline, which may point to a read error. The chain uses TRBV7-7 and TRBJ1-3; maybe TRBD1 (5 bases). Per germline, CDR1 SSHAT and CDR2 FNYEAQ (reference sequence). CDR3 length: 15 residues. Here the CDR3 reads CASSPSRVNGNTIYF. CDR3 nucleotides: TGTGCTAGCAGCCCCTCCAGGGTGAACGGAAACACCATATATTTT.

V gene TRBV5-1 combines with J gene TRBJ2-5, with D tentatively TRBD2 (6 bases). Trimming removed 0 bases from V and 1 base from J, with 7 bases in between. The CDR3 runs 14 residues. CDR1 is SGHRS, CDR2 YFSETQ, per germline. CDR3 in amino acids: CASSLVGGQETQYF. Written as DNA, the CDR3 is TGCGCCAGCAGCTTGGTGGGGGGCCAAGAGACCCAGTACTTC.

The V gene is TRBV27, the J gene TRBJ1-2, with no clear D. CDR3 length: 14 amino acids. Germline values: CDR1 MNHEY, CDR2 SMNVEV (reference sequence). Trimming stripped 1 base from V and 4 bases from J, with 10 bases between. CDR3 sequence reads: CASSLLPVSYGYTF. The CDR3 nucleotides are TGTGCCAGCAGTTTATTGCCAGTTTCCTATGGCTACACCTTC.

The rearrangement joins TRBV30 to TRBJ1-3, with D maybe TRBD1 (5 bases). V was clipped by 5 bases and J by 0 bases, with 11 bases between them. This CDR3 contains 14 residues. Germline CDR1 reads GTSNPN; CDR2 reads SVGIG (reference sequence). CDR3 DNA sequence: TGTGCCTGGGGGGGGTCAGGCTCTGGAAACACCATATATTTT. Protein product: CAWGGSGSGNTIYF. Full variable domain (missing parts from reference TRBV30 and TRBJ1-3): SQTIHQWPATLVQPVGSPLSLECTVEGTSNPNLYWYRQAAGRGLQLLFYSVGIGQISSEVPQNLSASRPQDRQFILSSKKLLLSDSGFYLCAWGGSGSGNTIYFGEGSWLTVV.

The CDR3 is CASGLPRQGGSNEQFF. The CDR3 DNA is TGTGCTAGTGGTTTGCCTAGACAGGGGGGTAGCAATGAGCAGTTCTTC. This rearrangement joins TRBV12-5 to TRBJ2-1; TRBD1 matches 9 bases. CDR1 is LGHNT and CDR2 is FRNRAP in the germline V gene. With 2 bases clipped from V and 6 bases from J, the junction kept 8 bases outside the gene matches. This CDR3 has 16 amino acids.

This chain connects TRBV6-5 to TRBJ1-1; 7 nucleotides align to TRBD1. V lost 6 bases to trimming and J lost 6 bases; unmatched junction nucleotides: 7. CDR3 size: 13 residues. Germline V gene data show CDR1 as MNHEY and CDR2 as SVGAGI. The CDR3 region is CASRKTGSPEAFF. Written as DNA, the CDR3 is TGTGCCAGCAGAAAGACAGGGAGCCCTGAAGCTTTCTTT.

V and J are TRBV19 and TRBJ2-1; 8 positions agree with TRBD1. J gave up 9 bases and V 10 bases, and 14 bases lay outside the gene matches. CDR3 length: 14 amino acids. From germline, CDR1 is LNHDA and CDR2 SQIVND (reference sequence). This CDR3 reads CATKGTGPEGEQFF. The DNA for the CDR3 is TGTGCCACTAAGGGGACAGGCCCCGAGGGTGAGCAGTTCTTC.

The V call is TRBV18, the J call TRBJ1-1, with TRBD1 matching 9 bases. The V gene end was trimmed by 5 bases and the J gene end by 3 bases; junction bases not matched to a gene: 7. This CDR3 region has 15 residues. Germline V gene lookup returns CDR1 KGHSH and CDR2 LQKENI. The CDR3 sequence: CASSSGTGLDTEAFF. Written as DNA, the CDR3 is TGTGCCAGCTCATCCGGGACAGGGCTCGACACTGAAGCTTTCTTT.

The rearrangement joins TRBV7-3 to TRBJ2-7; TRBD1 matches at 12 bases. The CDR3 has 15 residues. V lost 5 bases to trimming and J lost 6 bases; unmatched junction nucleotides: 8. From germline, CDR1 is SGHTA and CDR2 FQGTGA. CDR3 DNA sequence: TGTGCCAGCAGCCGACCGGGACAGGGGGCAGGCGAGCAGTACTTC. Protein sequence: CASSRPGQGAGEQYF.

This sequence joins TRBV5-1 and TRBJ2-5; 7 bases fit TRBD1. V lost 0 bases to trimming and J lost 3 bases; unmatched junction nucleotides: 5. The CDR3 is made up of 15 amino acids. Germline CDR1 is SGHRS and CDR2 is YFSETQ. CDR3 bases: TGCGCCAGCAGCTTGGTGGTGGGGACAGAAGAGACCCAGTACTTC. Translated, it gives CASSLVVGTEETQYF.

This chain connects TRBV9 to TRBJ2-7, with 8 nucleotides matching TRBD1. CDR1 is SGDLS and CDR2 is YYNGEE in the germline V gene. The junction had 4 bases not matched to a gene; V was cut back by 3 bases and J by 2 bases. This CDR3 has 14 amino acids. The CDR3 region has the DNA TGTGCCAGCAGCGCGGGGACAGGCCCCTACGAGCAGTACTTC. This sequence encodes CASSAGTGPYEQYF. Variable domain in full (rest from reference TRBV9 and TRBJ2-7): DSGVTQTPKHLITATGQRVTLRCSPRSGDLSVYWYQQSLDQGLQFLIQYYNGEERAKGNILERFSAQQFPDLHSELNLSSLELGDSALYFCASSAGTGPYEQYFGPGTRLTVT.

This chain joins TRBV7-9 and TRBJ2-7; TRBD1 aligns across 8 bases. CDR3 length: 16 residues. Looked up from germline, CDR1 is SEHNR and CDR2 is FQNEAQ (reference sequence). V lost 3 bases and J lost 2; bases outside the gene matches: 9. The CDR3 nucleotides read TGTGCCAGCAGCTTTGAACTAAGGACAGGGACCTACGAGCAGTACTTC. As protein: CASSFELRTGTYEQYF.

Written as DNA, the CDR3 is TGTGCCAGCCGAGGGGGTAGGAACATTCAGTACTTC. Its protein product is CASRGGRNIQYF. The chain uses TRBV18 and TRBJ2-4, with a weak D call TRBD1 (6 bases). V was trimmed by 8 bases and J by 7 bases, leaving 12 bases between them. Looked up from germline, CDR1 is KGHSH and CDR2 is LQKENI. The CDR3 covers 12 residues.

This chain joins TRBV7-9 and TRBJ1-1; D gene ambiguous. Germline-derived CDR1 and CDR2 are SEHNR and FQNEAQ (reference sequence). With 0 bases removed from V and 0 bases from J, the gap between germline ends came to 5 bases. The CDR3 sequence is 14 residues long. CDR3 residues: CASSLAAMNTEAFF. The DNA of the CDR3 is TGTGCCAGCAGCTTAGCAGCCATGAACACTGAAGCTTTCTTT.

CDR3 protein: CASSQAGYNYGYTF. CDR3 sequence (DNA): TGCGCCAGCAGCCAAGCAGGGTACAACTATGGCTACACCTTC. This chain connects TRBV4-3 to TRBJ1-2; D possibly corresponds to TRBD1 (5 bases). The CDR3 has 14 amino acids. Trimming stripped 1 base from V and 2 bases from J, with 8 bases between. CDR1 and CDR2 from the germline V gene are LGHNA and YSLEER.